Included here is one T cell receptor (beta chain) sequence, with context. What it recognizes is unknown. It was with a sample-barcoded 5' primer and a J-beta primer mix that a second PCR of about 6 to 12 cycles was run. TCRdb itself ran the 5' RACE reads through MiXCR, one entry per CDR3 protein. The table lists more than 800,000 distinct CDR3 sequences, roughly 45% of them singletons. This entry belongs to a study of blood T cells in healthy people across ages. This CDR3 spans 14 amino acids. Overall study results and limits: Relative to aged donors, long-lived donors carried more naive CD4+ cells and displayed higher diversity.

The TCR originated in a woman aged 55 to 70 in good health. Sequenced input: blood. The V call is TRBV12-3 or TRBV12-4, the J call TRBJ2-7; D remains unclear. The closer fit of TRBJ2-5 to the DNA end suggests the J call may be wrong. CDR3 loop: CASSLSAIGETQYF. Written as DNA, the CDR3 is TGTGCCAGCAGTTTATCTGCCATCGGAGAGACCCAGTACTTC.